This record concerns one T cell receptor beta chain sequence. Its antigen remains unknown. Each CDR3 protein is one row after TCRdb ran MiXCR on the 5' RACE reads. Found here are fewer than 350,000 distinct CDR3 sequences, 8% to 9% of them singletons; the top ten hold under 25%. This sample was included in a study of T-cell memory formation after mild COVID-19. General study findings and limits: Mainly in CM and EM were contracting CD4+ clones; CD8+ were in EMRA. Pre-infection memory harbored some responding clones, suggesting cross-reactive memory joined. Clones contracting across day 15 to 85 had a balanced CD4/CD8 profile; later expanding clones leaned CD4+.

The germline V gene encodes CDR1 LNHDA and CDR2 SQIVND (reference sequence). The length of the CDR3 is 15 residues. V dropped 5 bases and J dropped 9; count of bases not matched to a gene: 9. Sequenced: PBMCs or a T cell subset sorted from them (not recorded which). This TCR came from a man aged 18-30 years who had mild COVID-19 (a few samples of this study predate the infection). Cell type and time point are not known. The rearrangement uses TRBV19 and TRBJ1-6, with 8 positions matching TRBD1. The CDR3 spells CASSPTGQGGSPLHF. The CDR3 region has the DNA TGTGCCAGTAGTCCTACCGGACAGGGAGGTTCACCCCTCCACTTT.